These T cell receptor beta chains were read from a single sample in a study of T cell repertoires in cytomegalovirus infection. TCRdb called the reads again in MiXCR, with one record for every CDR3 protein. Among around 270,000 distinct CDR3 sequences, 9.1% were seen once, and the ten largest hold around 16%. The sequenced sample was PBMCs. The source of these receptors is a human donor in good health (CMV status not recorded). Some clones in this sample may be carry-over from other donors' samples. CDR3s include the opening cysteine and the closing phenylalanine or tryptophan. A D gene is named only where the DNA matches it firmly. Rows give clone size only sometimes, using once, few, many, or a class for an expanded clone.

CDR3nt: TGTGCCAGCAGCGCGTGGACAGGATTGATAGACACTGAAGCTTTCTTT
CDR3aa: CASSAWTGLIDTEAFF
d_gene: TRBD1
v_gene: TRBV7-2
len: 16
abundance: many
j_gene: TRBJ1-1

CDR3nt: TGTGCCAGCATCCTTAGCGGGAGGAACTTGAATGAGCAGTTCTTC
CDR3aa: CASILSGRNLNEQFF
d_gene: TRBD2
v_gene: TRBV12-3/TRBV12-4
len: 15
abundance: few
j_gene: TRBJ2-1

CDR3nt: TGCAGTGCCGGGACTAGCGGGAGGGCCAGTACAGATACGCAGTATTTT
CDR3aa: CSAGTSGRASTDTQYF
d_gene: TRBD2
v_gene: TRBV20-1
len: 16
abundance: many
j_gene: TRBJ2-3

CDR3nt: TGTGCCACCCACGGGGGCCTAGGCAATGAAAAACTGTTTTTT
CDR3aa: CATHGGLGNEKLFF
d_gene: .
v_gene: TRBV19
len: 14
abundance: many
j_gene: TRBJ1-4

CDR3nt: TGTGCCAGCAGTAACCGAGGCCTCACAGATACGCAGTATTTT
CDR3aa: CASSNRGLTDTQYF
d_gene: .
v_gene: TRBV6-6
len: 14
abundance: .
j_gene: TRBJ2-3

CDR3nt: TGTGCCAGCAGCCAAGGAGGGACAGGCCGAAATGAGCAGTTCTTC
CDR3aa: CASSQGGTGRNEQFF
d_gene: TRBD1
v_gene: TRBV7-3
len: 15
abundance: many
j_gene: TRBJ2-1

CDR3nt: TGTGCCAGCAGCCGAGTCGGCGGCCCTAGCAGTGTTACGCAGTATTTT
CDR3aa: CASSRVGGPSSVTQYF
d_gene: .
v_gene: TRBV7-3
len: 16
abundance: many
j_gene: TRBJ2-3

CDR3nt: TGCAGTGCTAGTACGACCGGGTATCAGCCCCAGCATTTT
CDR3aa: CSASTTGYQPQHF
d_gene: .
v_gene: TRBV20-1
len: 13
abundance: few
j_gene: TRBJ1-5

CDR3nt: TGTGCCAGCAGTGAATTTCACAGCAATAATTCACCCCTCCACTTT
CDR3aa: CASSEFHSNNSPLHF
d_gene: .
v_gene: TRBV25-1
len: 15
abundance: many
j_gene: TRBJ1-6

CDR3nt: TGTGCCAGCAGCCCAGGGACCAACGTCCTGACTTTC
CDR3aa: CASSPGTNVLTF
d_gene: .
v_gene: TRBV11-3
len: 12
abundance: many
j_gene: TRBJ2-6